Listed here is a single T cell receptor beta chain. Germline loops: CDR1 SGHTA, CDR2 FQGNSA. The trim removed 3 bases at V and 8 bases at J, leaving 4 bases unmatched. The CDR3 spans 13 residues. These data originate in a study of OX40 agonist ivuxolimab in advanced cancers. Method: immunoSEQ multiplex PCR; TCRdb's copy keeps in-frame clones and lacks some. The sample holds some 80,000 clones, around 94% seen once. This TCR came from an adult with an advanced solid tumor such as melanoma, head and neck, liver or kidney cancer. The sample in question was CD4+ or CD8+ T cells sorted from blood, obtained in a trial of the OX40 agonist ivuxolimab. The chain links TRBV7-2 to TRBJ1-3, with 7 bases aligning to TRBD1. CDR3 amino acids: CASSFQGVDTIYF. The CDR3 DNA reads TGTGCCAGCAGCTTCCAGGGGGTGGACACCATATATTTT. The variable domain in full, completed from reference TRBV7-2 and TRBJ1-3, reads GAGVSQSPSNKVTEKGKDVELRCDPISGHTALYWYRQSLGQGLEFLIYFQGNSAPDKSGLPSDRFSAERTGGSVSTLTIQRTQQEDSAVYLCASSFQGVDTIYFGEGSWLTVV.